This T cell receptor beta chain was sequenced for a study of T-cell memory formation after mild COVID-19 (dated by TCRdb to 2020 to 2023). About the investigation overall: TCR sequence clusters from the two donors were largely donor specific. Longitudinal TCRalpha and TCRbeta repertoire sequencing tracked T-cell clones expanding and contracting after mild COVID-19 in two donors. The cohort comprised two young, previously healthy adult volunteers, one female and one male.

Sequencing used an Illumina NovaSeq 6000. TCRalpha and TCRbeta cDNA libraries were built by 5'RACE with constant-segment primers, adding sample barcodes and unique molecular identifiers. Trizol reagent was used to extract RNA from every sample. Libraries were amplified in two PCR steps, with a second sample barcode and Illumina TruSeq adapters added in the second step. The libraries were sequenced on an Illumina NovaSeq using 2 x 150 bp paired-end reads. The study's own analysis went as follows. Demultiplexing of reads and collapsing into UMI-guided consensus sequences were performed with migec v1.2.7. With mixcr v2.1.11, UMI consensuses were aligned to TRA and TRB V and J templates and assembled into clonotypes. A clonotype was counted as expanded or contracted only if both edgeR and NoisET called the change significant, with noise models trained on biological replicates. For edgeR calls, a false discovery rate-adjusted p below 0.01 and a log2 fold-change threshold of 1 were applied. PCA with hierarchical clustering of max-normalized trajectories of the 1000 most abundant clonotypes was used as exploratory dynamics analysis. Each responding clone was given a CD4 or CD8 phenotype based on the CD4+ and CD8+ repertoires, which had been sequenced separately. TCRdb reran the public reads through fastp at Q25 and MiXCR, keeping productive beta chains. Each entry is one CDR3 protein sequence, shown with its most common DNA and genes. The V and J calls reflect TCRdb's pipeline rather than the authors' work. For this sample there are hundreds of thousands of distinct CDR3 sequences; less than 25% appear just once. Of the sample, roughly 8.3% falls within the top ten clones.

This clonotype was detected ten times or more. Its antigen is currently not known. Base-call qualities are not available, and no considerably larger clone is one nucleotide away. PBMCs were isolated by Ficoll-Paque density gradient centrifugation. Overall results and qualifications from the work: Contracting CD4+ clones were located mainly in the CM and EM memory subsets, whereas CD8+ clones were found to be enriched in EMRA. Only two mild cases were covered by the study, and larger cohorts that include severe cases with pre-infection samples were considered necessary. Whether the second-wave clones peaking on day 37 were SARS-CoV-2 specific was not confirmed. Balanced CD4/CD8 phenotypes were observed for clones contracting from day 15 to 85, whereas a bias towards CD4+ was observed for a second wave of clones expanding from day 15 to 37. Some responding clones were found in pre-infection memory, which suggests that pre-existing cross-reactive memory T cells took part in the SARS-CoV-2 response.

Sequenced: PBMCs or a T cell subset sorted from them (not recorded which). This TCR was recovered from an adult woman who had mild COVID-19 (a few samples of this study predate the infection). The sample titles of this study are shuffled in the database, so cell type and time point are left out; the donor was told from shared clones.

The nucleotides are TGTGCCAGCAGGCCGCTAGCGGGGGGGCCCACAGATACGCAGTATTTT. It specifies CASRPLAGGPTDTQYF. In this chain, TRBV7-9 is recombined with TRBJ2-3; 12 nucleotides in the junction match TRBD2. Inclusive of the bounding cysteine and phenylalanine, the CDR3 is 16 residues long. The DNA shown is the 48-base CDR3, in frame from base 1. Looking up the germline V gene (reference sequence) yields CDR1 SEHNR and CDR2 FQNEAQ. Here V drops 6 bases and J drops 2 bases, and the junction holds 6 bases not matched to any gene.